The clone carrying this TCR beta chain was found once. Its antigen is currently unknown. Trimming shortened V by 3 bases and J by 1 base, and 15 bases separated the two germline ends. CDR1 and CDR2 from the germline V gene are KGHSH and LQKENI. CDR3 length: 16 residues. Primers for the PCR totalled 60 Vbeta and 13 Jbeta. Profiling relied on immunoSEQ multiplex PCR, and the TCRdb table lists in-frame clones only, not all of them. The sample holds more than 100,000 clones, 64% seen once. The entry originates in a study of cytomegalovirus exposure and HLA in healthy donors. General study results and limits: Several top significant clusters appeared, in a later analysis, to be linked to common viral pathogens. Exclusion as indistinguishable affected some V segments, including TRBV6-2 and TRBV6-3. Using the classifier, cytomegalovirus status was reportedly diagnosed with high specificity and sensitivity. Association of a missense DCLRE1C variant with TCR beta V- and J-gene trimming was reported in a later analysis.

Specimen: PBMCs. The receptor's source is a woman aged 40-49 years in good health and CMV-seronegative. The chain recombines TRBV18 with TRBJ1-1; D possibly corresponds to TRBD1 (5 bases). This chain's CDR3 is CASSPTAGRRNTEAFF. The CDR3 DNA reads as TGTGCCAGCTCACCCACCGCGGGACGGAGGAACACTGAAGCTTTCTTT.